This T cell receptor (beta chain) stems from a study of blood T cells in healthy people across ages (dated by TCRdb to between 2015 and 2017). As for the study more broadly: In model experiments, roughly one uniquely barcoded TCR beta cDNA molecule per two T cells was captured by template switching. Four age groups were formed from the donors: young (average around 15 years), middle-aged (roughly 38), aged (62) and long-lived (around 80). To avoid experimental bias, donors of different ages were spread randomly across the sequencing lanes. Using deep sequencing normalized with unique cDNA molecular identifiers, the study measured how TCR beta repertoire diversity changes with age. Using the same blood draw, the study looked at two additional independent replicas of 1 million unique cDNA reads for two donors, one aged 18 to 30 and the other aged 80 or older.

Study-wide findings and limitations: Compared with the aged group, the long-lived group had more naive CD4+ T cells, fewer expanded clones and increased TCR diversity, suggesting age selection. As age increased, observed TCR beta diversity per million T cells dropped in a roughly linear way, and a significant reduction was already evident by age about 40. Because the CMV infection status of the donors was unknown, age-related changes in expanded clonotypes may potentially have been confounded. Estimates of total diversity from one million sequenced T cells were regarded as lower bounds and underestimates. Because profiling used bulk unsorted PBMCs, naive and antigen-experienced compartments could not be compared conclusively. There was a strong correlation between observed TCR beta diversity and the percentage of naive T cells measured by flow cytometry.

Regarding this clonotype: Its antigen remains unidentified. Base qualities are not provided; no much larger clone lies one nucleotide away.

Library generation was performed with 5' RACE. The sequencing machine was an Illumina HiSeq 2500. The second PCR ran for roughly 7 to 11 cycles and used a J-beta primer mix along with a sample-barcoded 5' primer. A template-switch 5' adaptor carrying 12 random nucleotides introduced a unique molecular identifier onto each TCR beta cDNA molecule. Each sample yielded at least 3 million CDR3-containing paired-end reads. First-strand cDNA synthesis was performed from all RNA using the Mint cDNA synthesis kit, with priming by a TRBC-specific oligonucleotide. After uracil-DNA glycosylase treatment, a first 18-cycle PCR used universal primers M1SS and BC2_uni_R on all cDNA. As for the authors' bioinformatics: For normalization, 1 million high-quality reads, each with a distinct molecular identifier, were randomly selected from each sample. Instead of being binned into consensus sequences, reads with shared molecular identifiers were discarded. CDR3 identification, clonotype clustering and error correction used MiTCR with a Q25 quality threshold and the strictest error-elimination algorithm. A nonparametric unseen species model with Euler transformation was used to estimate lower-bound total TCR beta diversity. Using fastp at Q25 and MiXCR, TCRdb reprocessed the public reads and kept productive beta chains. Every CDR3 protein is listed once, alongside the most common genes and DNA of its rows. Here the V and J calls rest on TCRdb's processing, not on the authors' analysis. The sample table holds approximately 1,000,000 distinct CDR3 sequences, of which 45% were seen once. The ten most abundant clones make up 15% to 20% of the sample.

The approximately 40 donors, aged roughly 6 to 95 years, were systemically healthy Caucasian individuals from Russia. Around 10 milliliters of peripheral blood were drawn from each donor into EDTA-treated Vacutainer tubes. Ficoll-Paque density-gradient centrifugation was used to isolate PBMCs, with at least 7 million per sample. Trizol reagent was used to extract total RNA from PBMCs, with at least 5.5 micrograms per sample. For every donor, an aliquot of PBMCs went through flow cytometry to measure the percentages of naive CD45RAhigh/CD27high T cells. The CDR3 goes from the cysteine to the phenylalanine over 15 residues. The kept DNA is CDR3 alone, 45 bases in frame from the first base. Compared with germline, V lacks 4 bases and J lacks 3 bases; bases without a gene match: 6. Reading the germline V gene gives CDR1 SGHDN and CDR2 FVKESK.

Input material: blood. This receptor was taken from a woman aged 60 to 75 in good health. The chain is assembled from TRBV14 and TRBJ2-7, with 10 central nucleotides matching TRBD2. The CDR3 protein is CASSPLGTSVYEQYF. The DNA sequence is TGTGCCAGCAGCCCCCTCGGGACTAGCGTCTACGAGCAGTACTTC.